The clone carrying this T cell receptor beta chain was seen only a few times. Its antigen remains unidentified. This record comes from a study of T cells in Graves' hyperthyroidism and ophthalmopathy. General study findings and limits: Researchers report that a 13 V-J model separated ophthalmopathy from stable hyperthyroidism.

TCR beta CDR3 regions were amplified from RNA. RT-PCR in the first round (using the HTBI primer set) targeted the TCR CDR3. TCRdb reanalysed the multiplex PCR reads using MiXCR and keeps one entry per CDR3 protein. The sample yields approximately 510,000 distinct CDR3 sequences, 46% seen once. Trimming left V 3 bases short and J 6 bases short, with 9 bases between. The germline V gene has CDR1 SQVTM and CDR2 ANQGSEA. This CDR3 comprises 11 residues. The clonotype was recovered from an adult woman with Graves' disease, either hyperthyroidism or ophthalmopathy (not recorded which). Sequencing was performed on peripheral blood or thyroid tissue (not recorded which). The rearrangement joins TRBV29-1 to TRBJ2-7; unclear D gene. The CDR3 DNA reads TGCAGCGTTGACGACGGCGGCGAGCAGTACTTC. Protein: CSVDDGGEQYF.